This T cell receptor (beta chain) was identified in a study of identical twins. General study points: Analyses of zero insertions could be partly confounded by invariant MAIT and iNKT cells. Those out-of-frame alpha sequences shared by twins showed an excess of low generation probability.

No donor was unhealthy or non-Caucasian. Via MiXCR, TCRdb re-called the 5' RACE reads, giving one row per CDR3 protein. The repertoire includes 200,000 to 300,000 distinct CDR3 sequences, more than 9% of them detected once, and more than 8.5% sits in the top ten. The CDR3 runs 14 residues. The germline gives CDR1 SGHTA, CDR2 FQGNSA. The V end was cut by 5 bases, the J end by 5 bases, with 16 bases between. This clonotype was observed a handful of times. Its antigen is currently unknown. The clonotype comes from a man aged 45-60 years in good health. The sequenced sample consisted of memory T cells sorted from blood. This chain connects TRBV7-2 to TRBJ2-7; weak D call: TRBD2 (7 bases). The CDR3 DNA reads as TGTGCCAGCAGCCTGGGAGGGGGGCTCAACGAGCAGTACTTC. It codes for CASSLGGGLNEQYF.